This is a list of T cell receptor beta chains from one sample in a study of T cell responses to AZD1222 COVID-19 vaccine. TCRdb's table, derived via immunoSEQ multiplex PCR, lists solely in-frame clones and lacks some. Altogether approximately 89,000 clones are present, approximately 90% being singletons, with the ten largest covering approximately 5%. Sequenced here: peripheral blood, sampled 28 days after the second AZD1222 dose. These receptors originate from an adult who received the AZD1222 COVID-19 vaccine. Each CDR3 is given without its conserved first and last residue. The order of the fields is V gene, J gene, CDR3 protein.

TRBV30,TRBJ1-1,AWSNEMNTEAF
TRBV28,TRBJ1-2,ASSSLKRHGYGYT
TRBV19,TRBJ1-4,ASSLYGEKLF
TRBV27,TRBJ1-2,ASSRVDPGYYGYT
TRBV30,TRBJ1-1,AWSDRDIEAF
TRBV6-5,TRBJ1-3,ASRVREGNTIY
TRBV7-2,TRBJ2-3,VSSSLVADTQY
TRBV7-9,TRBJ2-2,ASSSPWGELF
TRBV4-2,TRBJ1-5,ASSQGRGYSNQPQH
TRBV2,TRBJ1-1,ASSEKVGVYTEAF
TRBV27,TRBJ2-7,ASGPGQGDYEQY
TRBV4-3,TRBJ2-7,ASSQDRDPSSYEQY
TRBV18,TRBJ2-5,ASSRAGFETQY
TRBV3-1/TRBV3-2,TRBJ2-1,ASSLQAGTSIKLRF
TRBV5-4,TRBJ1-1,ASSLRQSDTEAF
TRBV28,TRBJ1-3,ASSLNRGFSGNTIY
TRBV4-1,TRBJ1-6,ASSHAGGNSPLH
TRBV12-5,TRBJ1-1,ASGLGFGTEAF
TRBV7-9,TRBJ1-5,ASSGDRVGIGNQPQH
TRBV27,TRBJ1-5,ASVMDISQPQH
TRBV20-1,TRBJ2-2,SASSRGTTLTGELF
TRBV28,TRBJ1-1,ASTGQFLNTEAF